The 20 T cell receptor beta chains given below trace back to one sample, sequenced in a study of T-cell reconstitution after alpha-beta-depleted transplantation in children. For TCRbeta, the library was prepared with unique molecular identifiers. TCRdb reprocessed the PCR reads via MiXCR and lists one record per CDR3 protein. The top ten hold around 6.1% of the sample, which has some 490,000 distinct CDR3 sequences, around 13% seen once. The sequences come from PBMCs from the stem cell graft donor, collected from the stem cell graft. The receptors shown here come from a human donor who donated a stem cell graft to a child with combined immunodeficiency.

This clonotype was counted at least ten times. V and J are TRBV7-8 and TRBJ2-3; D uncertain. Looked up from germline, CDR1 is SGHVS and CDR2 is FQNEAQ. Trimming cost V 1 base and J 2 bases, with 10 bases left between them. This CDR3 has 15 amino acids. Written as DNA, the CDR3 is TGTGCCAGCAGCTTAGTGGCCAGCTTCACAGATACGCAGTATTTT. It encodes CASSLVASFTDTQYF.

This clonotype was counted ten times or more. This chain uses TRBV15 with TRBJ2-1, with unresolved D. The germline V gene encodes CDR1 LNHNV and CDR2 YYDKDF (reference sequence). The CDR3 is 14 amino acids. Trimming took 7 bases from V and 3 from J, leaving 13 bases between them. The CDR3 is CATTTDKIYNEQFF. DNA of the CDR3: TGTGCCACCACAACAGACAAGATCTACAATGAGCAGTTCTTC.

In DNA form, the CDR3 reads TGTGCCAGCAGCTTACTCAGCTCTGGGGCCAACGTCCTGACTTTC. It codes for CASSLLSSGANVLTF. The chain carries TRBV7-2 and TRBJ2-6; D gene unclear. The CDR3 runs to 15 residues. The germline V gene has CDR1 SGHTA and CDR2 FQGNSA. Trimming removed 2 bases at V and 0 bases at J, with 5 bases between.

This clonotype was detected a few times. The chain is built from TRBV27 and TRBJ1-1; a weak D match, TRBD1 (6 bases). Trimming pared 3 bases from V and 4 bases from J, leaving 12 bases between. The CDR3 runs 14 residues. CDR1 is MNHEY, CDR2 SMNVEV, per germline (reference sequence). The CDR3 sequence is CASSLGAGGTEAFF. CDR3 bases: TGTGCCAGCAGTTTGGGGGCTGGGGGCACTGAAGCTTTCTTT.

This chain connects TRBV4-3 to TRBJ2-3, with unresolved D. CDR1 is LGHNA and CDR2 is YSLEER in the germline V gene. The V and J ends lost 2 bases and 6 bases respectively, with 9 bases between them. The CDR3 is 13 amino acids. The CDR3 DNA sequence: TGCGCCAGCAGCCAACACCAGATGGATACGCAGTATTTT. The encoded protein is CASSQHQMDTQYF.

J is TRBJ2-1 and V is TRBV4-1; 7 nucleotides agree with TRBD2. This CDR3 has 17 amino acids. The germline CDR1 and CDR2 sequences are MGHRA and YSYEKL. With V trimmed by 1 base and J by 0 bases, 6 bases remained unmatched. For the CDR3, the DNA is TGCGCCAGCAGCCAAGGTATACTAGCGCTCTCCTACAATGAGCAGTTCTTC. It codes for CASSQGILALSYNEQFF.

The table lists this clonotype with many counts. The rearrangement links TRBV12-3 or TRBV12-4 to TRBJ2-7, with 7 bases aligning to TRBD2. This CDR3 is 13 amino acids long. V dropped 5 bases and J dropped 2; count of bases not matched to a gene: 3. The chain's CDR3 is CASSRDYTYEQYF. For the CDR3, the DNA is TGTGCCAGCAGTCGGGACTACACCTACGAGCAGTACTTC.

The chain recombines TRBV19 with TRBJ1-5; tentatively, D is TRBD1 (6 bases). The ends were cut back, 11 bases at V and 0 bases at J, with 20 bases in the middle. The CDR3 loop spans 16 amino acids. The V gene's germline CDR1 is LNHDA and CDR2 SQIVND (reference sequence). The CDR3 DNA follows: TGTGCCGTAGGCGGGACACCCTCATCTAGCAATCAGCCCCAGCATTTT. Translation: CAVGGTPSSSNQPQHF.

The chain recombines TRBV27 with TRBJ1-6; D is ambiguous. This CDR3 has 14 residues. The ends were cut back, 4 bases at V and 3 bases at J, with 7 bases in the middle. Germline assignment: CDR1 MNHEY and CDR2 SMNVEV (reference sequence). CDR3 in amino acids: CASSSGFYNSPLHF. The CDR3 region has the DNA TGTGCCAGCAGTTCCGGGTTCTATAATTCACCCCTCCACTTT.

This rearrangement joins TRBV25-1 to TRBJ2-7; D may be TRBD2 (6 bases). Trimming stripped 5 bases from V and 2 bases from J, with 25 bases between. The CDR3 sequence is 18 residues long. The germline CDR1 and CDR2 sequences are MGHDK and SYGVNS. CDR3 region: CASSPSPAGSSSAYEQYF. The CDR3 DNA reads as TGTGCCAGCAGTCCCTCCCCTGCCGGGAGTAGTTCGGCCTACGAGCAGTACTTC.

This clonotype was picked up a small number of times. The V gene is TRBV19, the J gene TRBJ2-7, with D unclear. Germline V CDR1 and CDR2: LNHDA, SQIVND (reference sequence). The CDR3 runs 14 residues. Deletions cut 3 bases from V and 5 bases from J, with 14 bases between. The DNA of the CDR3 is TGTGCCAGTAGTATGGTGGCTAGAATGAACGAGCAGTACTTC. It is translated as CASSMVARMNEQYF.

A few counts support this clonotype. The CDR3: CATSNRDGNYEQYF. The CDR3 nucleotides read TGTGCCACCAGCAACCGGGACGGGAACTACGAGCAGTACTTC. The V and J genes are TRBV15 and TRBJ2-7; D possibly uses TRBD1 or TRBD2 (5 bases each). V lost 4 bases, J lost 3 bases, and 13 bases lay in between. The V gene's germline CDR1 is LNHNV and CDR2 YYDKDF (reference sequence). This CDR3 region has 14 residues.

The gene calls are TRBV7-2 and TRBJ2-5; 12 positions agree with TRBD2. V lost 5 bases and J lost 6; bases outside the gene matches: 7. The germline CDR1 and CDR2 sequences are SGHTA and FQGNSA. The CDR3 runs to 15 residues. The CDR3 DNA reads TGTGCCAGCAGCCTACCTAGCGGGGGGGCGAAGACCCAGTACTTC. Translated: CASSLPSGGAKTQYF.

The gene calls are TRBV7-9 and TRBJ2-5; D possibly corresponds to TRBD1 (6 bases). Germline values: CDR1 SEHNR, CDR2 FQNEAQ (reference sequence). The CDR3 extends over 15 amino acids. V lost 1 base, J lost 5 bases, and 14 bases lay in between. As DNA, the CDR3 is TGTGCCAGCAGCTTAGTGGTGGGGGCTCGGGAGACCCAGTACTTC. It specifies CASSLVVGARETQYF.

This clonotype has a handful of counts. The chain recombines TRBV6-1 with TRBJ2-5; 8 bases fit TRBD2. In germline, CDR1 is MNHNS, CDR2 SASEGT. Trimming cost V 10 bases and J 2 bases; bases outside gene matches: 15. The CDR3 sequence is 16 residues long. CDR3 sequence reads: CATSRGGGMWQETQYF. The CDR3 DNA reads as TGTGCCACTTCCCGGGGGGGAGGGATGTGGCAAGAGACCCAGTACTTC.

In DNA form, the CDR3 reads TGTGCCAGCAGCCAGGCAGGGAGGAGCACTGAAGCTTTCTTT. It encodes CASSQAGRSTEAFF. The chain links TRBV11-2 to TRBJ1-1; maybe TRBD1 (5 bases). The V gene lost 5 bases and the J gene lost 4 bases, with 14 bases spanning the gap. Per germline, CDR1 SGHAT and CDR2 FQNNGV. The CDR3 is 14 residues long. Together with reference TRBV11-2 and TRBJ1-1, the CDR3 gives the full variable domain: EAGVAQSPRYKIIEKRQSVAFWCNPISGHATLYWYQQILGQGPKLLIQFQNNGVVDDSQLPKDRFSAERLKGVDSTLKIQPAKLEDSAVYLCASSQAGRSTEAFFGQGTRLTVV.

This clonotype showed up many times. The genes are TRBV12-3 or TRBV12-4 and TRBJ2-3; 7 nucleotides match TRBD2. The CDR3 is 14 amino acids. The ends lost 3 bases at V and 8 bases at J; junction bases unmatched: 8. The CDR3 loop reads CASSFWEGLGTQYF. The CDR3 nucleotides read TGTGCCAGCAGTTTCTGGGAGGGGCTCGGTACGCAGTATTTT.

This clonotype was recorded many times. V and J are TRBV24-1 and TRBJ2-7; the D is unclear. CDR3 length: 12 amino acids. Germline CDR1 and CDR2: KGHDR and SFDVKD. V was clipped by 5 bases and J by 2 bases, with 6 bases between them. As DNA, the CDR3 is TGTGCCACCAGTGGATCAACCTACGAGCAGTACTTC. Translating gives CATSGSTYEQYF.

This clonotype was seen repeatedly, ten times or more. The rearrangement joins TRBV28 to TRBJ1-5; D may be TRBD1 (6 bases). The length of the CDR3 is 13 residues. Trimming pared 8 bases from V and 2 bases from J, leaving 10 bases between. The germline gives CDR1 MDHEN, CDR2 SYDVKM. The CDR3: CASLGGGNQPQHF. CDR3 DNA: TGTGCCAGCTTAGGGGGAGGCAATCAGCCCCAGCATTTT.

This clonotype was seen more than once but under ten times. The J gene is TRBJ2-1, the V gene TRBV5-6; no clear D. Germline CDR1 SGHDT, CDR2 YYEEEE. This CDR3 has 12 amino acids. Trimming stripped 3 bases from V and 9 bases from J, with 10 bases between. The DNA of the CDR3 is TGTGCCAGCAGCTCTTATGAGCCTGAGCAGTTCTTC. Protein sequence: CASSSYEPEQFF.